Measured by frequency, the clone carrying this TCR beta chain is medium-sized (0.01 to 0.1%). Germline V CDR1 and CDR2: MGHRA, YSYEKL. This CDR3 contains 15 residues. Libraries for TCR beta were constructed using UMI-labeled 5' RACE. Each CDR3 protein gets one entry in TCRdb, which reprocessed the 5' RACE reads and gives no DNA. Its clone listing holds fewer than 20,000 distinct CDR3 sequences. The sample comes from a study of human CD8 memory T cell subsets. The chain carries TRBV4-1 and TRBJ2-7; TCRdb's assignment of TRBD1 cannot be checked, as there is no DNA. This receptor was obtained from a human donor in good health. Sequencing was carried out using CD8+ T cells from PBMCs. The CDR3 loop reads CASSQQGQGSYEQYF.